Reported below is one T cell receptor beta chain. TRAV- and TRBV-specific primers, spanning alpha and beta chains, primed first-strand cDNA. A constant-region primer paired with the V-primer adapter amplified TCRs over about 20 PCR cycles. With in vitro transcription, the isolated mRNA was amplified. TCRdb redid the calling of the reads with MiXCR, one entry per CDR3 protein. The sample holds about 82,000 distinct CDR3 sequences, about 19% seen once. The germline V gene has CDR1 SGHVS and CDR2 FNYEAQ. Trimming removed 5 bases from V and 2 bases from J, with 8 bases in between. The CDR3 length is 13 residues. The data stem from a study of low-dose radiotherapy and immunotherapy resistance in tumors. Study context: The treatment that patients received was intravenous nivolumab 240 mg every two weeks plus ipilimumab 1 mg/kg every six weeks.

The sample's time point: before trial treatment. The material was PBMCs, obtained before treatment. This chain uses TRBV7-6 with TRBJ2-3; D is unresolved. The receptor was isolated from a male donor with prostate cancer. The CDR3 protein is CASSLATTDTQYF. As DNA, the CDR3 is TGTGCCAGCAGCCTGGCAACCACAGATACGCAGTATTTT.